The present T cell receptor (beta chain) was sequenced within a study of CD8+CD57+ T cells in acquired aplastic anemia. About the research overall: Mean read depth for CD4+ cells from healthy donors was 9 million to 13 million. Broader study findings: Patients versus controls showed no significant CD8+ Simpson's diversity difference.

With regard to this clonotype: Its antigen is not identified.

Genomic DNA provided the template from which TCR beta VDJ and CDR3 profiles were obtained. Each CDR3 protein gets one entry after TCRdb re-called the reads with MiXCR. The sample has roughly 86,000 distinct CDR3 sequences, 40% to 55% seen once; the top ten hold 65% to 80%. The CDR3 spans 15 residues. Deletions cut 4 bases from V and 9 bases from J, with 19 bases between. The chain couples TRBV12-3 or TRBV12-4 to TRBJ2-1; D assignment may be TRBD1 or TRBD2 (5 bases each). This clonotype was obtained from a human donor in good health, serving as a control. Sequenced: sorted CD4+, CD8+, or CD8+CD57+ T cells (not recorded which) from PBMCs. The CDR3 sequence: CASSSPLGTRVEQFF. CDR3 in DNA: TGTGCCAGCAGTTCCCCCCTCGGGACGCGTGTTGAGCAGTTCTTC.